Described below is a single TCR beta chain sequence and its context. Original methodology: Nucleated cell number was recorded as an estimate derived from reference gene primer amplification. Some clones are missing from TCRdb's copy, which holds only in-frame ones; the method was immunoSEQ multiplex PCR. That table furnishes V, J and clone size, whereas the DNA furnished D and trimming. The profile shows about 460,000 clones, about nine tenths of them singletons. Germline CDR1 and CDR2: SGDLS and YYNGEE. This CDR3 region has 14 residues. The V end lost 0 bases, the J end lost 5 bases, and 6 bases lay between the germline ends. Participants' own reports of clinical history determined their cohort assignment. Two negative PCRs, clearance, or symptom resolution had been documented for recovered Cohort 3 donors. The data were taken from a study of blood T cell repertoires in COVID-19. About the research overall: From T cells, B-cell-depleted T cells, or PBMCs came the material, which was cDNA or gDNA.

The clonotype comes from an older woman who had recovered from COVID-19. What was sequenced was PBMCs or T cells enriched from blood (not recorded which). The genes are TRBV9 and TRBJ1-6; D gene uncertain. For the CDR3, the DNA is TGTGCCAGCAGCGTAGTGGCAGATAATTCACCCCTCCACTTT. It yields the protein CASSVVADNSPLHF.